This record looks at one T cell receptor (beta chain) sequence and its context. This clonotype appeared many times. Its antigen specificity is not known. Per-base quality was not reported, and no clone a single base away is much larger than it. Sequenced using an Illumina NovaSeq 6000. cDNA libraries for TCRalpha and TCRbeta were prepared by 5'RACE using constant-segment primers, with sample barcodes and unique molecular identifiers added. Trizol reagent was used to extract RNA from every sample. Libraries were amplified in two PCR steps, with a second sample barcode and Illumina TruSeq adapters added in the second step. Libraries were sequenced on an Illumina NovaSeq with 2 x 150 bp paired-end reads. Per the source publication's procedure: Demultiplexing of reads and collapsing into UMI-guided consensus sequences were performed with migec v1.2.7. Using mixcr v2.1.11, UMI consensuses were aligned to TRA and TRB V and J templates and then assembled into clonotypes. A clonotype was counted as expanded or contracted only if both edgeR and NoisET called the change significant, with noise models trained on biological replicates. For edgeR calls, a false discovery rate-adjusted p below 0.01 and a log2 fold-change threshold of 1 were applied. As an exploratory analysis of dynamics, max-normalized trajectories of the 1000 most abundant clonotypes were examined by PCA with hierarchical clustering. Separately sequenced CD4+ and CD8+ repertoires were used to assign the CD4 or CD8 phenotype of responding clones. Using fastp trimming at Q25 and MiXCR clonotype assembly, TCRdb reanalyzed the public sequencing data and kept in-frame beta chains. All rows with the same CDR3 protein become a single entry with the most common DNA and genes. The V and J calls and clone size come from TCRdb's table, not from the authors' own analysis. For this sample there are about 350,000 distinct CDR3 sequences; roughly an eighth appear just once. 22% of the sample rests with the top ten.

This entry belongs to a study of T-cell memory formation after mild COVID-19 (dated by TCRdb to about 2021). Describing the broader study: TCR sequence clusters from the two donors were found to be largely donor specific. The cohort was made up of two young adult volunteers, one female and one male, who were previously healthy. Longitudinal TCRalpha and TCRbeta repertoire sequencing tracked T-cell clones expanding and contracting after mild COVID-19 in two donors. Paper-wide results and their limitations: Contracting CD4+ clones turned up mainly in the CM and EM memory subsets, whereas EMRA was where CD8+ clones were enriched. The detection of some responding clones in pre-infection memory suggests that pre-existing cross-reactive memory T cells joined the SARS-CoV-2 response. Balanced CD4/CD8 phenotypes were observed for clones contracting from day 15 to 85, whereas a bias towards CD4+ was observed for a second wave of clones expanding from day 15 to 37. The second-wave clones that peaked on day 37 were not confirmed to be SARS-CoV-2 specific. Only a couple of mild cases were covered by the study, and larger cohorts that include severe cases with pre-infection samples were considered necessary.

PBMCs were isolated by Ficoll-Paque density gradient centrifugation. Cut back by 4 bases and 5 bases, the V and J ends lie 5 bases apart. Its CDR3 holds 12 amino acids, cysteine through phenylalanine. The sequence is cut down to CDR3 DNA, 36 bases in frame from base 1. The germline V gene provides CDR1 MGHRA and CDR2 YSYEKL. The receptor was isolated from a young man who had mild COVID-19 (a few samples of this study predate the infection). The sample titles of this study are shuffled in the database, so cell type and time point are left out; the donor was told from shared clones. The chain is made from TRBV4-1 and TRBJ2-2; the D gene is possibly TRBD2, with 5 bases matching. Sequencing was performed on PBMCs or a T cell subset sorted from them (not recorded which). The CDR3: CASSPGTGELFF. In nucleotides, the sequence is TGCGCCAGCAGCCCGGGGACCGGGGAGCTGTTTTTT.